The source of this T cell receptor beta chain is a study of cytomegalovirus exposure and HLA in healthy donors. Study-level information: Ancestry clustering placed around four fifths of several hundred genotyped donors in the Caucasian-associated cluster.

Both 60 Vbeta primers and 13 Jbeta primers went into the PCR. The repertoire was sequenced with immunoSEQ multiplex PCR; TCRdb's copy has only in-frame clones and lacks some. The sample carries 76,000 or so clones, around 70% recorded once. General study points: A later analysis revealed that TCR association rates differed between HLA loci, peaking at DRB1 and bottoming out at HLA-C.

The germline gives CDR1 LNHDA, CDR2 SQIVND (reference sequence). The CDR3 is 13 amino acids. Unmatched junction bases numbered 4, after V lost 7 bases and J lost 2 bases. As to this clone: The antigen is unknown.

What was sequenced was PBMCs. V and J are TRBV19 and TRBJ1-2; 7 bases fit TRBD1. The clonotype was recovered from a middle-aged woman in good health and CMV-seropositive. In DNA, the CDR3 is TGTGCCAGTACGAGACAGGGAAACTATGGCTACACCTTC. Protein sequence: CASTRQGNYGYTF.